What follows describes a single T cell receptor (beta chain). The antigen is unknown. This sample was included in a study of T cells expressing NK-cell markers. The overall study: CD3+CD56+NKG2C+, CD3+CD56+NKG2C- and CD3+CD56-NKG2C+ T cells, once sorted, supplied the TCR beta repertoires. Points from the study as a whole: The dominant NKG2C+ clonotypes represented about 1.0-7.0% of CD8+ T cells in six donors. Four donors showed these clonotypes also leading the CD3+CD56-NKG2C+ fraction.

Germline loops: CDR1 DFQATT, CDR2 SNEGSKA (reference sequence). CDR3 size: 16 residues. The authors generated TCR beta cDNA through 5'RACE template switching with UMIs. TCRdb reprocessed the 5' RACE reads and keeps a single row for each CDR3 protein, giving no DNA. This repertoire includes roughly 430,000 distinct CDR3 sequences. The receptor was derived from a woman aged 18-70 years in good health. The chain has TRBV20-1 and TRBJ2-3; TCRdb's assignment of TRBD2 cannot be checked, as there is no DNA. The specimen was blood T cells: a sorted CD56 or NKG2C T cell subset, CD4+ or CD8+ T cells, or bulk PBMC T cells (not recorded which). The CDR3 reads CSARVRGTSGSGTQYF.